A single sample is the source of the 21 T cell receptor beta chains below, sequenced in a study of T cells in Graves' hyperthyroidism and ophthalmopathy. Amplification of TCR beta CDR3 regions was performed using RNA transcripts as template. The HTBI primer set was used in a first-round RT-PCR of the TCR CDR3. Each CDR3 protein gets one entry after TCRdb re-called the multiplex PCR reads with MiXCR. In the table there are about 500,000 distinct CDR3 sequences, approximately 16% of which are singletons. Sequenced input: blood. The receptors here all came from a woman aged 18-29 years with Graves' hyperthyroidism.

V gene TRBV20-1 combines with J gene TRBJ2-7, with D uncertain. Trimming stripped 5 bases from V and 4 bases from J, with 9 bases between. In germline, CDR1 is DFQATT, CDR2 SNEGSKA (reference sequence). This CDR3 is built from 11 residues. CDR3: CSASSPYEQYF. The CDR3, as DNA: TGCAGTGCTTCCTCCCCTTACGAGCAGTACTTC.

This clonotype was counted at least ten times. The V gene is TRBV6-1, the J gene TRBJ1-6; 8 nucleotides match TRBD1. This CDR3 has 16 residues. Per germline, CDR1 MNHNS and CDR2 SASEGT. V dropped 1 base and J dropped 7; count of bases not matched to a gene: 6. In nucleotides, the CDR3 is TGTGCCAGCAGTGAAGACAGGGGGACACGGAATTCACCCCTCCACTTT. Amino acids: CASSEDRGTRNSPLHF.

The chain joins TRBV19 to TRBJ2-7, with no clear D. Germline V lookup: CDR1 LNHDA, CDR2 SQIVND (reference sequence). The CDR3 is 15 residues long. V lost 3 bases and J 1 base, leaving 13 bases between the germline ends. CDR3: CASSIAGDASYEQYF. The CDR3 DNA sequence: TGTGCCAGTAGTATCGCCGGCGACGCTTCCTACGAGCAGTACTTC.

This clonotype was found a few times. The V gene is TRBV9, the J gene TRBJ2-1; 9 positions agree with TRBD2. CDR1 and CDR2 (germline): SGDLS, YYNGEE. This CDR3 region has 16 residues. V shed 3 bases, J shed 2 bases, and the junction held 6 bases outside the gene matches. The CDR3 sequence is CASSASGGGAYNEQFF. CDR3 sequence (DNA): TGTGCCAGCAGCGCCTCCGGCGGGGGGGCCTACAATGAGCAGTTCTTC.

This clonotype was seen only a few times. The chain recombines TRBV29-1 with TRBJ2-7; TRBD1 or TRBD2 may be the D gene (6 bases each). V dropped 4 bases and J dropped 4 bases, with 14 bases sitting between them. There are 13 residues in the CDR3. CDR1 is SQVTM, CDR2 ANQGSEA, per germline. As DNA, the CDR3 is TGCAGCGTTGGGGGGGCGAGGTGGTACGAGCAGTACTTC. Translating it yields CSVGGARWYEQYF.

This clonotype appeared a few times. The chain recombines TRBV3-1 with TRBJ2-1, with D perhaps TRBD2 (7 bases). The CDR3 has 16 residues. Trimming stripped 2 bases from V and 7 bases from J, with 18 bases between. Germline CDR1 and CDR2: LGHDT and YNNKEL (reference sequence). CDR3 in DNA: TGTGCCAGCAGCCAATTAGGGGGGGGGCCTAAGAATGAGCAGTTCTTC. Its protein is CASSQLGGGPKNEQFF.

This clonotype appeared many times. This chain joins TRBV29-1 and TRBJ2-7; possible D gene TRBD2, 6 bases. V lost 5 bases and J lost 6, with 11 bases in between. CDR1 and CDR2 (germline): SQVTM, ANQGSEA. CDR3 length: 11 residues. The CDR3 nucleotides read TGCAGCGTTCTTGCTAGCGTCGAGCAGTACTTC. Translation: CSVLASVEQYF.

The V call is TRBV7-2, the J call TRBJ2-5; 9 bases match TRBD2. Germline V gives CDR1 SGHTA, CDR2 FQGNSA. J gave up 0 bases and V 1 base, and 6 bases lay outside the gene matches. CDR3 size: 17 residues. The CDR3, as DNA: TGTGCCAGCAGCTTAGAAGCTAGCGGGGTGTACCAAGAGACCCAGTACTTC. Its translation: CASSLEASGVYQETQYF.

The rearrangement joins TRBV12-3 or TRBV12-4 to TRBJ1-4; 10 bases map to TRBD1. Trimming at V came to 8 bases and at J to 8 bases, leaving 11 bases not matched to a gene. The CDR3 loop spans 15 amino acids. The CDR3 loop is CASSTPGTGAEKLFF. The CDR3 DNA reads TGTGCCAGCTCCACTCCGGGGACAGGGGCGGAAAAACTGTTTTTT.

This rearrangement joins TRBV27 to TRBJ2-1, with TRBD2 matching 9 bases. The length of the CDR3 is 16 residues. Germline V gives CDR1 MNHEY, CDR2 SMNVEV (reference sequence). V lost 6 bases to trimming and J lost 7 bases; unmatched junction nucleotides: 13. The CDR3 sequence: CASRVVAGARSNEQFF. The DNA for the CDR3 is TGTGCCAGCAGAGTGGTAGCGGGAGCAAGGAGTAATGAGCAGTTCTTC.

In this sample, this clonotype turned up many times. The V call is TRBV2, the J call TRBJ2-2, with TRBD2 as a possible D gene (6 bases). CDR3 length: 16 residues. Germline CDR1 reads SNHLY; CDR2 reads FYNNEI. Trimming left V 5 bases short and J 1 base short, with 14 bases between. The CDR3 DNA is TGTGCCAGCAGTCCTTTTGCGGGGAGGAACACCGGGGAGCTGTTTTTT. This codes for CASSPFAGRNTGELFF.

This clonotype has a handful of counts. CDR3 in amino acids: CASSSLQATTDTQYF. In DNA form, the CDR3 reads TGTGCCAGCAGTTCCCTCCAGGCCACCACAGATACGCAGTATTTT. The chain combines TRBV6-1 with TRBJ2-3; D call uncertain. CDR1 MNHNS and CDR2 SASEGT come from the germline V gene. This CDR3 contains 15 residues. Trimming cost V 5 bases and J 2 bases, with 14 bases left between them.

This clonotype was recorded many times. This rearrangement joins TRBV19 to TRBJ1-1, with 9 bases lining up with TRBD1. Per germline, CDR1 LNHDA and CDR2 SQIVND (reference sequence). The CDR3 covers 14 residues. V trimming: 3 bases; J trimming: 5 bases; junction bases outside the gene matches: 4. Here the CDR3 DNA reads TGTGCCAGTAGTATCCGGGACAGGGCTACTGAAGCTTTCTTT. Its translation is CASSIRDRATEAFF.

The chain uses TRBV20-1 and TRBJ1-2; TRBD1 might be the D (6 bases). Germline V gene sequence: CDR1 DFQATT, CDR2 SNEGSKA (reference sequence). This CDR3 has 13 residues. V lost 6 bases to trimming and J lost 5 bases, with 16 bases between them. The CDR3 here is CSAVVGARYGYTF. The CDR3 bases are TGCAGTGCCGTAGTGGGGGCCCGATATGGCTACACCTTC.

This clonotype was detected ten times or more. The rearrangement uses TRBV6-1 and TRBJ2-7; D ambiguous. The CDR3 runs to 10 residues. V was shortened by 4 bases and J by 3 bases, with 1 base between the two germline ends. Germline V gene lookup returns CDR1 MNHNS and CDR2 SASEGT. DNA of the CDR3: TGTGCCAGCAGTGTCTACGAGCAGTACTTC. As protein: CASSVYEQYF.

This clonotype came up many times. The CDR3 bases are TGCAGTGCTCCTCCGGGACAGGGGGCGCGGAGCTATGGCTACACCTTC. Translation gives CSAPPGQGARSYGYTF. The chain has TRBV20-1 and TRBJ1-2, with TRBD1 matching over 12 bases. This CDR3 contains 16 residues. The germline V gene has CDR1 DFQATT and CDR2 SNEGSKA (reference sequence). The J segment lost 4 bases and the V segment lost 5 bases, leaving 11 bases of the junction unmatched.

The chain joins TRBV20-1 to TRBJ1-4, with a possible D match to TRBD1 (5 bases). Trimming shortened V by 0 bases and J by 5 bases, and 10 bases separated the two germline ends. Looked up from germline, CDR1 is DFQATT and CDR2 is SNEGSKA (reference sequence). The CDR3 runs 14 residues. CDR3 sequence (DNA): TGCAGTGCTAGAGATCAGGGCCCAAATGAAAAACTGTTTTTT. Its protein product is CSARDQGPNEKLFF.

Only a few counts were recorded for this clonotype. J is TRBJ1-1 and V is TRBV15; 7 positions match TRBD1. CDR1 is LNHNV, CDR2 YYDKDF, per germline (reference sequence). Germline trimming cut 6 bases from V and 4 bases from J; bases unmatched to any gene: 11. The CDR3 contains 15 residues. In DNA, the CDR3 is TGTGCCACCAGAGCAGGGGGTAGGAGGGGCACTGAAGCTTTCTTT. Translating it yields CATRAGGRRGTEAFF. Supplemented by reference TRBV15 and TRBJ1-1, the full variable domain reads DAMVIQNPRYQVTQFGKPVTLSCSQTLNHNVMYWYQQKSSQAPKLLFHYYDKDFNNEADTPDNFQSRRPNTSFCFLDIRSPGLGDTAMYLCATRAGGRRGTEAFFGQGTRLTVV.

The sample holds many counts of this clonotype. V usage is TRBV6-1 and J usage is TRBJ2-6; no clear D. The V end lost 4 bases, the J end lost 2 bases, and 3 bases lay between the germline ends. The CDR3 consists of 13 residues. Germline-derived CDR1 and CDR2 are MNHNS and SASEGT. In nucleotides, the CDR3 is TGTGCCAGCAGTGCAACTGGGGCCAACGTCCTGACTTTC. Translating gives CASSATGANVLTF.

The V and J genes are TRBV20-1 and TRBJ1-5; D not resolved. This CDR3 is 14 amino acids long. V lost 3 bases and J lost 4, with 13 bases in between. The V gene's germline CDR1 is DFQATT and CDR2 SNEGSKA (reference sequence). CDR3 sequence: CSASPADGNQPQHF. In DNA form, the CDR3 reads TGCAGTGCTAGCCCCGCGGACGGAAATCAGCCCCAGCATTTT.

The rearrangement joins TRBV4-1 to TRBJ2-1, with 8 positions matching TRBD2. V dropped 2 bases and J dropped 5; count of bases not matched to a gene: 14. The CDR3 has 18 amino acids. Germline loops: CDR1 MGHRA, CDR2 YSYEKL. CDR3 region: CASSQYLAGSVRHNEQFF. In DNA form, the CDR3 reads TGCGCCAGCAGCCAATACCTAGCGGGTTCGGTGAGGCACAATGAGCAGTTCTTC.